The sequence of this TCR beta chain was determined in a study of blood T cell repertoires in COVID-19. Overall study context: Whether acute or convalescent, the COVID-19 samples came from the United States, Italy and Spain. The cDNA or gDNA used as material had been derived from T cells, B-cell-depleted T cells, or PBMCs.

The CDR3 length is 15 residues. Per the germline V gene, CDR1 is MNHNY and CDR2 is SVGAGI (reference sequence). The V end was cut by 6 bases, the J end by 8 bases, with 22 bases between. Study processing details: Amplification with reference gene primers provided the estimates of nucleated cell counts. Generated by immunoSEQ multiplex PCR, the TCRdb table keeps only in-frame clones and is missing some. The V and J calls and clone size are taken from that table; D and trimming were inferred from the DNA. The profile shows about 160,000 clones, roughly 80% of them singletons. This sequence was found in a man between 65 and 79 years old with acute or convalescent COVID-19. Input material: peripheral blood. This sequence joins TRBV6-6 and TRBJ1-2, with D tentatively TRBD1 (6 bases). Here the CDR3 reads CASRSHDRDNEGYTF. CDR3 coding DNA: TGTGCCAGCAGGAGTCATGACCGGGACAACGAAGGCTACACCTTC.